Sequencing of this T cell receptor beta chain was carried out in a study of blood T cell repertoires in COVID-19. Study-level information: In each case, the material was cDNA or gDNA derived from T cells, B-cell-depleted T cells, or PBMCs.

The germline V gene has CDR1 KGHSH and CDR2 LQKENI. The CDR3 extends over 13 amino acids. Trimming left V 8 bases short and J 7 bases short, with 14 bases between. Sequencing was performed with immunoSEQ multiplex PCR; in TCRdb, only in-frame clones are kept and a portion is missing. The sample includes about 250,000 clones, over 75% seen only once; the top ten take about 8.2%. Residents of about two dozen US areas, aged about 18 to 89 years, made up the participants. Participant reports of clinical history set cohort assignment. The material sequenced was PBMCs or T cells enriched from blood (not recorded which). This TCR came from a woman in her forties or fifties with acute COVID-19. This chain uses TRBV18 with TRBJ1-4; D is perhaps TRBD1 (6 bases). CDR3 bases: TGTGCCAGCGGCGCGGGGGGGCCTGAAAAACTGTTTTTT. This sequence encodes CASGAGGPEKLFF.